Below are 22 T cell receptor beta chains sequenced from a single sample in a study of blood T cell repertoires in COVID-19. Assay used: immunoSEQ multiplex PCR; TCRdb lists only in-frame clones, some missing. Of around 480,000 clones in the sample, around 88% were seen once. Input material: peripheral blood. The source is a woman aged 50 to 65 with COVID-19, enrolled during active disease.

This chain's CDR3 is CASSLGQWNTEAFF. CDR3 in DNA: TGTGCCAGCAGTTTGGGACAATGGAACACTGAAGCTTTCTTT. The chain links TRBV6-5 to TRBJ1-1; perhaps TRBD1 as D (6 bases). The CDR3 extends over 14 amino acids. CDR1 and CDR2 (germline): MNHEY, SVGAGI. V was cut by 4 bases and J by 1 base, with 10 bases left in between.

There are a few counts of this clone. The CDR3 DNA is TGTGCCAGCTCACCGACAGCCAAACAAGAGAAACTGTTTTTT. The encoded protein is CASSPTAKQEKLFF. The gene calls are TRBV18 and TRBJ1-4; D is possibly TRBD1 (5 bases). Germline loops: CDR1 KGHSH, CDR2 LQKENI. V lost 3 bases, J lost 11 bases, and 16 bases lay in between. CDR3 length: 14 amino acids.

This clone was found once. This rearrangement joins TRBV5-8 to TRBJ2-7, with D perhaps TRBD1 (6 bases). The CDR3 spans 14 residues. CDR1 and CDR2 from the germline V gene are SGHTS and YDEGEE. The V and J ends lost 1 base and 5 bases respectively, with 13 bases between them. The CDR3 region has the DNA TGTGCCAGCAGCTTGCACAGGGTGTATAACGAGCAGTACTTC. Translated, it gives CASSLHRVYNEQYF.

This sequence joins TRBV19 and TRBJ2-7, with 7 bases identical to TRBD2. CDR1 and CDR2 (germline): LNHDA, SQIVND (reference sequence). V lost 4 bases and J lost 2; bases outside the gene matches: 2. CDR3 size: 13 residues. CDR3 DNA: TGTGCCAGTAGTAAGACTAGCCCCTACGAGCAGTACTTC. It translates to CASSKTSPYEQYF.

This clone was seen once. The chain combines TRBV5-1 with TRBJ2-1, with 11 bases fitting TRBD2. V trimming: 4 bases; J trimming: 7 bases; junction bases outside the gene matches: 4. The CDR3 runs 14 residues. Per germline, CDR1 SGHRS and CDR2 YFSETQ. CDR3 sequence: CASSVAGGRNEQFF. CDR3 DNA: TGCGCCAGCAGCGTAGCGGGGGGGCGAAATGAGCAGTTCTTC.

The chain links TRBV6-5 to TRBJ2-5, with a possible D match to TRBD1 (6 bases). The CDR3 is 12 amino acids. The germline CDR1 and CDR2 sequences are MNHEY and SVGAGI. V was trimmed by 7 bases and J by 2 bases, leaving 8 bases between them. In DNA form, the CDR3 reads TGTGCCAGCATGACAGGTCAAGAGACCCAGTACTTC. Residues: CASMTGQETQYF.

This chain connects TRBV21-1 to TRBJ2-4; the table names TRBD2, a call not compared with the DNA. TRBV21-1 counts as a pseudogene. The CDR3 runs to 17 residues. The CDR3 is CAPGLAGCRTTKNIQYF. The CDR3 DNA follows: TGTGCCCCGGGGCTAGCGGGGTGCCGTACAACCAAAAACATTCAGTACTTC.

The chain combines TRBV19 with TRBJ1-4; possibly TRBD1 for D (5 bases). Germline V gene data show CDR1 as LNHDA and CDR2 as SQIVND (reference sequence). This CDR3 contains 14 residues. V dropped 3 bases and J dropped 8 bases, with 13 bases sitting between them. CDR3 in amino acids: CASSMTGGVEKLFF. CDR3 nucleotide sequence: TGTGCCAGTAGTATGACGGGAGGGGTGGAAAAACTGTTTTTT.

This chain links TRBV18 with TRBJ1-5; no clear D. Trimming removed 3 bases at V and 6 bases at J, with 12 bases between. CDR1 and CDR2 from the germline V gene are KGHSH and LQKENI. The CDR3 spans 14 residues. This chain's CDR3 is CASSPGPGIQPQHF. CDR3 coding DNA: TGTGCCAGCTCACCCGGGCCCGGGATTCAGCCCCAGCATTTT.

This chain joins TRBV6-5 and TRBJ1-2; D might be TRBD1 (6 bases). Germline V gene data show CDR1 as MNHEY and CDR2 as SVGAGI. The germline V and J ends were trimmed by 8 bases and 3 bases, with 19 bases remaining between them. CDR3 length equals 15 residues. The CDR3 loop is CASHADTGRDYGYTF. In nucleotides, the CDR3 is TGTGCCAGCCATGCCGACACAGGGAGAGACTATGGCTACACCTTC.

V usage is TRBV10-3 and J usage is TRBJ2-2, with D perhaps matching TRBD2 (5 bases). This CDR3 contains 15 residues. The V gene lost 4 bases and the J gene lost 1 base, with 10 bases spanning the gap. CDR1 and CDR2 from the germline V gene are ENHRY and SYGVKD. The CDR3 DNA reads TGTGCCATCAGTGGAGGGCCCTGGAACACCGGGGAGCTGTTTTTT. This translates into CAISGGPWNTGELFF.

The chain recombines TRBV5-6 with TRBJ1-6, with 7 bases fitting TRBD1. The CDR3 extends over 14 amino acids. After removal of 5 bases from V and 4 bases from J, the junction contained 3 bases not matched to a gene. Germline V CDR1 and CDR2: SGHDT, YYEEEE. The CDR3 is CASSSDRYNSPLHF. CDR3 nucleotide sequence: TGTGCCAGCAGTTCGGACAGGTATAATTCACCCCTCCACTTT.

The chain recombines TRBV5-5 with TRBJ2-5; TRBD2 might be the D (5 bases). The CDR3 has 13 amino acids. Trimming cost V 5 bases and J 2 bases, with 10 bases left between them. Germline V gene data show CDR1 as SGHKS and CDR2 as YYEKEE (reference sequence). CDR3 region: CASSWTPQETQYF. DNA for the CDR3: TGTGCCAGCAGTTGGACTCCACAAGAGACCCAGTACTTC.

The V call is TRBV30, the J call TRBJ1-1, with a weak D call TRBD1 (6 bases). V was clipped by 4 bases and J by 9 bases, with 27 bases between them. Germline loops: CDR1 GTSNPN, CDR2 SVGIG (reference sequence). This CDR3 is built from 16 residues. The CDR3 DNA reads TGTGCCTGGACCCAAAGGGGGTTACCCTCCGTACGGAAAGCTTTCTTT. Encoded protein: CAWTQRGLPSVRKAFF. Full variable domain (missing parts from reference TRBV30 and TRBJ1-1): SQTIHQWPATLVQPVGSPLSLECTVEGTSNPNLYWYRQAAGRGLQLLFYSVGIGQISSEVPQNLSASRPQDRQFILSSKKLLLSDSGFYLCAWTQRGLPSVRKAFFGQGTRLTVV.

In this sample, this clone turned up a few times. The V gene is TRBV30, the J gene TRBJ1-1; 9 nucleotides line up with TRBD1. The CDR3 is 18 amino acids. After removal of 0 bases from V and 0 bases from J, the junction contained 11 bases not matched to a gene. The germline V gene has CDR1 GTSNPN and CDR2 SVGIG (reference sequence). DNA for the CDR3: TGTGCCTGGAGTGTAGCGGGACAGGGACCGAGGCTGAACACTGAAGCTTTCTTT. This translates into CAWSVAGQGPRLNTEAFF.

V gene TRBV2 combines with J gene TRBJ1-4; D ambiguous. Trimming stripped 3 bases from V and 0 bases from J, with 20 bases between. The germline V gene encodes CDR1 SNHLY and CDR2 FYNNEI. The CDR3 totals 19 residues. The CDR3 region is CASSDTEPVGGSTNEKLFF. The CDR3 nucleotides read TGTGCCAGCAGTGATACCGAGCCGGTTGGAGGGTCAACTAATGAAAAACTGTTTTTT.

The sample holds one count of this clone. The CDR3 sequence: CASSQDSGTTGLAGYTF. DNA of the CDR3: TGTGCCAGCAGCCAAGATTCCGGGACCACGGGACTCGCGGGCTACACCTTC. The V and J genes are TRBV4-2 and TRBJ1-2; TRBD1 might be the D (5 bases). The V end was cut by 0 bases, the J end by 8 bases, with 22 bases between. Germline CDR1 and CDR2: LGHNA and YNFKEQ. The CDR3 totals 17 residues.

The chain couples TRBV5-6 to TRBJ2-7; 8 bases are a match to TRBD1. This CDR3 comprises 15 residues. The V segment lost 4 bases and the J segment 7 bases; nucleotides outside the gene matches: 13. The germline CDR1 and CDR2 sequences are SGHDT and YYEEEE. The CDR3 bases are TGTGCCAGCAGCGCCTGGGGGACCGGGACAGGAGAGCAGTACTTC. Amino acid sequence: CASSAWGTGTGEQYF. Using reference TRBV5-6 and TRBJ2-7 for the parts outside the CDR3, the full variable domain is DAGVTQSPTHLIKTRGQQVTLRCSPKSGHDTVSWYQQALGQGPQFIFQYYEEEERQRGNFPDRFSGHQFPNYSSELNVNALLLGDSALYLCASSAWGTGTGEQYFGPGTRLTVT.

J is TRBJ1-4 and V is TRBV3-1 (or the pseudogene TRBV3-2); perhaps TRBD1 as D (6 bases). CDR1 and CDR2 (germline): LGHDT, YNNKEL (reference sequence). Trimming shortened V by 4 bases and J by 10 bases, and 16 bases separated the two germline ends. This CDR3 is 14 amino acids long. The CDR3 DNA is TGTGCCAGCAGCCGGGACACCGGGGTGGGAAAACTGTTTTTT. This translates into CASSRDTGVGKLFF.

This clone was counted a single time. The V gene is TRBV5-4, the J gene TRBJ2-5; 10 bases line up with TRBD1. V dropped 2 bases and J dropped 5; count of bases not matched to a gene: 6. Germline assignment: CDR1 SGHNT and CDR2 YYREEE (reference sequence). This CDR3 contains 15 residues. CDR3 nucleotide sequence: TGTGCCAGCAGCTTCGGGACAGGGGTTGTGGAGACCCAGTACTTC. This sequence encodes CASSFGTGVVETQYF.

As DNA, the CDR3 is TGCAGTGGGGCGGGGAACTATGGCTACACCTTC. Its protein is CSGAGNYGYTF. J is TRBJ1-2 and V is TRBV20-1; no clear D. CDR1 is DFQATT, CDR2 SNEGSKA, per germline (reference sequence). The CDR3 loop spans 11 amino acids. Trimming cost V 7 bases and J 2 bases, with 8 bases left between them.

The V and J genes are TRBV29-1 and TRBJ1-5; TRBD1 matches 9 bases. This CDR3 contains 13 residues. Per the germline V gene, CDR1 is SQVTM and CDR2 is ANQGSEA. V was clipped by 7 bases and J by 7 bases; unmatched bases: 8. The CDR3 loop is CSAATGGGQPQHF. CDR3 bases: TGCAGCGCAGCGACAGGGGGAGGGCAGCCCCAGCATTTT.